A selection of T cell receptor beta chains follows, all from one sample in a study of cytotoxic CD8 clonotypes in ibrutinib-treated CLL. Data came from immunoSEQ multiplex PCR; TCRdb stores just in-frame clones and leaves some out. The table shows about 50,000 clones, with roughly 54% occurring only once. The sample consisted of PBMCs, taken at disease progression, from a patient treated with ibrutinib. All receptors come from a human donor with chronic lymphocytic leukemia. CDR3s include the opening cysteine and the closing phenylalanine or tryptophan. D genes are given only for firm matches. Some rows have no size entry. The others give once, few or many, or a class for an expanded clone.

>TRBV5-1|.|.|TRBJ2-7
CASSPGDSLYEQYF
TGCGCCAGCAGCCCGGGGGACAGCCTCTACGAGCAGTACTTC
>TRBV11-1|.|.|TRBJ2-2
CATSGAGELFF
TGTGCCACATCAGGGGCCGGGGAGCTGTTTTTT
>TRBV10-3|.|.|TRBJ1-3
CAISESQETSGNTIYF
TGTGCCATCAGTGAGTCCCAGGAGACCTCTGGAAACACCATATATTTT
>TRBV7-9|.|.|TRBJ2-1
CASALGDNEQFF
TGTGCCAGCGCATTGGGCGACAATGAGCAGTTCTTC
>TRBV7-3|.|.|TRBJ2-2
CASSLTSPGELFF
TGTGCCAGCAGCTTAACCTCTCCCGGGGAGCTGTTTTTT
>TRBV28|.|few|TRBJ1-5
CASSPGTLTDQPQHF
TGTGCCAGCAGCCCAGGGACTCTGACGGATCAGCCCCAGCATTTT
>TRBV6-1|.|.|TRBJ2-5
CASSEDRVIETQYF
TGTGCCAGCAGTGAAGACAGGGTCATCGAGACCCAGTACTTC
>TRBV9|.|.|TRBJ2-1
CASSVDTGSYNEQFF
TGTGCCAGCAGCGTAGATACAGGCTCCTACAATGAGCAGTTCTTC
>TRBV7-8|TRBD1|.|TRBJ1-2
CASSRDREDYGYTF
TGTGCCAGCAGCAGGGACAGGGAGGACTATGGCTACACCTTC
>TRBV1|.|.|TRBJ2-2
CTSSQERLAGSNTGELFF
TGCACCAGCAGCCAAGAACGGCTAGCGGGTTCGAACACCGGGGAGCTGTTTTTT
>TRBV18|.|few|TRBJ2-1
CASSRLYNEQFF
TGTGCCAGCTCACGACTATACAATGAGCAGTTCTTC
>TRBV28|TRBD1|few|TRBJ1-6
CASSFYRGNSPLHF
TGTGCCAGCAGTTTCTACAGGGGAAATTCACCCCTCCACTTT
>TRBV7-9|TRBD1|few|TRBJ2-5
CASSLPFTLQTGQETQYF
TGTGCCAGCAGCTTACCCTTTACCCTACAGACAGGGCAAGAGACCCAGTACTTC
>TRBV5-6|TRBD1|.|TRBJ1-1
CASSSGQLRGTEAFF
TGTGCCAGCAGCTCGGGACAGCTCAGGGGGACTGAAGCTTTCTTT
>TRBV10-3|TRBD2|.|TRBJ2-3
CAIRTSGGTDTQYF
TGTGCCATCAGAACGAGCGGGGGCACAGATACGCAGTATTTT
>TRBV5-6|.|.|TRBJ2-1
CASSTGLLLNEQFF
TGTGCCAGCAGCACGGGACTTCTCCTGAATGAGCAGTTCTTC
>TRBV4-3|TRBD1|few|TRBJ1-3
CASSRGTGDRGNTIYF
TGCGCCAGCAGCAGAGGGACAGGGGATCGTGGAAACACCATATATTTT
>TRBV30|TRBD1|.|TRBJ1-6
CAWSQTGGSGSPLHF
TGTGCCTGGAGTCAGACAGGGGGCTCTGGCTCACCCCTCCACTTT
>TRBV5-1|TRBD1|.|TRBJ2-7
CASSLSEGASSYEQYF
TGCGCCAGCAGCTTGAGTGAGGGGGCTTCCTCCTACGAGCAGTACTTC
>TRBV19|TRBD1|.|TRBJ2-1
CASSMTGGWYNEQFF
TGTGCCAGTAGTATGACAGGGGGTTGGTACAATGAGCAGTTCTTC
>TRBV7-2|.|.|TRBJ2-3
CASSFLTDTQYF
TGTGCCAGCAGCTTTCTTACAGATACGCAGTATTTT
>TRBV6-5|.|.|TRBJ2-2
CATLRDTGELFF
TGTGCCACCTTACGGGACACCGGGGAGCTGTTTTTT
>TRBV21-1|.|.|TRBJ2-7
CATSTERYF
TGTGCCACAAGTACTGAGCGGTACTTC
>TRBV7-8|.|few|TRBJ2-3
CASSFTEYTDTQYF
TGTGCCAGCAGCTTTACTGAGTACACAGATACGCAGTATTTT
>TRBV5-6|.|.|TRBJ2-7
CASSLGIYEQYF
TGTGCCAGCAGCTTGGGGATCTACGAGCAGTACTTC
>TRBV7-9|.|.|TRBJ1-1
CASSLQNTEAFF
TGTGCCAGCAGCTTGCAAAACACTGAAGCTTTCTTT
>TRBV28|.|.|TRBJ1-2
CASSFISTYGYTF
TGTGCCAGCAGTTTCATCTCCACCTATGGCTACACCTTC
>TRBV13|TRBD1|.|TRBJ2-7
CASRETGGSYEQYF
TGTGCCAGCAGGGAGACAGGGGGCTCCTACGAGCAGTACTTC
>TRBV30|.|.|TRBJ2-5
CAWKPTRFQETQYF
TGTGCCTGGAAGCCGACACGATTCCAAGAGACCCAGTACTTC
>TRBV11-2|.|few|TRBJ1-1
CASSFGTAMNTEAFF
TGTGCCAGCAGCTTTGGGACGGCTATGAACACTGAAGCTTTCTTT
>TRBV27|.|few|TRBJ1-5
CASSFQGGNQPQHF
TGTGCCAGCAGTTTTCAAGGGGGCAATCAGCCCCAGCATTTT
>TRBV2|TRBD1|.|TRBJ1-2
CASRSTGFNYGYTF
TGTGCCAGCAGATCGACAGGGTTTAACTATGGCTACACCTTC
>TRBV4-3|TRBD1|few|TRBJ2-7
CASSRDRLYEQYF
TGCGCCAGCAGCCGGGACAGACTCTACGAGCAGTACTTC
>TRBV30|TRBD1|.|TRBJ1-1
CAWGQGWNTEAFF
TGTGCCTGGGGACAGGGGTGGAACACTGAAGCTTTCTTT
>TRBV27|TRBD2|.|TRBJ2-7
CASSSRTSGSSYEQYF
TGTGCCAGCAGCTCTAGGACTAGCGGGAGCTCCTACGAGCAGTACTTC
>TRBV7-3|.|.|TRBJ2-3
CASSMSTDTQYF
TGTGCCAGCAGTATGAGCACAGATACGCAGTATTTT
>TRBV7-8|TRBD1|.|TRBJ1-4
CASSLVGTGDKKLFF
TGTGCCAGCAGCTTAGTAGGGACAGGGGATAAAAAACTGTTTTTT